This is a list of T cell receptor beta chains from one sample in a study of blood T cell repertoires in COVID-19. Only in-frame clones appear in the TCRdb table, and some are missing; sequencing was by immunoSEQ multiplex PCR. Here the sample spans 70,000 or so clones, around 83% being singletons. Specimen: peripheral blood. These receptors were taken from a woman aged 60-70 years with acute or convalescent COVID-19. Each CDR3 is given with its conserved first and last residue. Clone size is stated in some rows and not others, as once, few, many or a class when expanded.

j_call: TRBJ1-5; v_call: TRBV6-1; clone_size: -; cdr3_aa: CASSELGGQGASQPQHF
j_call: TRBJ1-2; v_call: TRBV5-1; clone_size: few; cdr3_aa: CASSASGVLYGYTF
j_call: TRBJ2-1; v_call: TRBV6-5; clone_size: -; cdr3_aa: CASSFSVSSYNEQFF
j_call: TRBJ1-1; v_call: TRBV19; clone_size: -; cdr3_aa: CASSIDLGGEAFF
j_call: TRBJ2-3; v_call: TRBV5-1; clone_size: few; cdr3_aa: CASSLDGGRTDTQYF
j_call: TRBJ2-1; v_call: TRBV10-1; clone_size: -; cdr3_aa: CASSESKVPRVHNEQFF
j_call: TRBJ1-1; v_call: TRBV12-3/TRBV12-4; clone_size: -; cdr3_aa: CASSRAAGEAFF
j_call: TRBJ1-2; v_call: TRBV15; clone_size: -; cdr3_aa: CATSRGGQNSNYGYTF
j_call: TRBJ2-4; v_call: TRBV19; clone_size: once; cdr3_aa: CASSSTGGPLAKNIQYF
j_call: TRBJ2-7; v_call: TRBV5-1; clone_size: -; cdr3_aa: CASSLEGQHYEQYF
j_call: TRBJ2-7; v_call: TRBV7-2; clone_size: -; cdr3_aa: CASSLDRPSSYEQYF
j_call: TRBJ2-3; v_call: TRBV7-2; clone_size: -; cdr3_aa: CASSLLFGTGGMADTQYF
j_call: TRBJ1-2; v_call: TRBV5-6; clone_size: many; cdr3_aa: CASSFRQGDGYTF
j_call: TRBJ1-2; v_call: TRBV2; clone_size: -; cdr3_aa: CASFKDLAGYGYTF
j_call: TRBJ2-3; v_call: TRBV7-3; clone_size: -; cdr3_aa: CASCAGGEYTQYF
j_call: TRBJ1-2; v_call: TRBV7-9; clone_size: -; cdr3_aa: CASSLPGQVRGYTF
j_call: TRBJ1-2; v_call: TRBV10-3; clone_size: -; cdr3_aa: CAISDGGTHYGYTF
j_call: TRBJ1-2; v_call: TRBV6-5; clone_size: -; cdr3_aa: CASSYLGQGRNYGYTF
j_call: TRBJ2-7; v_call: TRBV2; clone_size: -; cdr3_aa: CASSNARGAYEQYF
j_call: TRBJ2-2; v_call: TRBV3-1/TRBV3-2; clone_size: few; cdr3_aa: CASSQESGGANGELFF